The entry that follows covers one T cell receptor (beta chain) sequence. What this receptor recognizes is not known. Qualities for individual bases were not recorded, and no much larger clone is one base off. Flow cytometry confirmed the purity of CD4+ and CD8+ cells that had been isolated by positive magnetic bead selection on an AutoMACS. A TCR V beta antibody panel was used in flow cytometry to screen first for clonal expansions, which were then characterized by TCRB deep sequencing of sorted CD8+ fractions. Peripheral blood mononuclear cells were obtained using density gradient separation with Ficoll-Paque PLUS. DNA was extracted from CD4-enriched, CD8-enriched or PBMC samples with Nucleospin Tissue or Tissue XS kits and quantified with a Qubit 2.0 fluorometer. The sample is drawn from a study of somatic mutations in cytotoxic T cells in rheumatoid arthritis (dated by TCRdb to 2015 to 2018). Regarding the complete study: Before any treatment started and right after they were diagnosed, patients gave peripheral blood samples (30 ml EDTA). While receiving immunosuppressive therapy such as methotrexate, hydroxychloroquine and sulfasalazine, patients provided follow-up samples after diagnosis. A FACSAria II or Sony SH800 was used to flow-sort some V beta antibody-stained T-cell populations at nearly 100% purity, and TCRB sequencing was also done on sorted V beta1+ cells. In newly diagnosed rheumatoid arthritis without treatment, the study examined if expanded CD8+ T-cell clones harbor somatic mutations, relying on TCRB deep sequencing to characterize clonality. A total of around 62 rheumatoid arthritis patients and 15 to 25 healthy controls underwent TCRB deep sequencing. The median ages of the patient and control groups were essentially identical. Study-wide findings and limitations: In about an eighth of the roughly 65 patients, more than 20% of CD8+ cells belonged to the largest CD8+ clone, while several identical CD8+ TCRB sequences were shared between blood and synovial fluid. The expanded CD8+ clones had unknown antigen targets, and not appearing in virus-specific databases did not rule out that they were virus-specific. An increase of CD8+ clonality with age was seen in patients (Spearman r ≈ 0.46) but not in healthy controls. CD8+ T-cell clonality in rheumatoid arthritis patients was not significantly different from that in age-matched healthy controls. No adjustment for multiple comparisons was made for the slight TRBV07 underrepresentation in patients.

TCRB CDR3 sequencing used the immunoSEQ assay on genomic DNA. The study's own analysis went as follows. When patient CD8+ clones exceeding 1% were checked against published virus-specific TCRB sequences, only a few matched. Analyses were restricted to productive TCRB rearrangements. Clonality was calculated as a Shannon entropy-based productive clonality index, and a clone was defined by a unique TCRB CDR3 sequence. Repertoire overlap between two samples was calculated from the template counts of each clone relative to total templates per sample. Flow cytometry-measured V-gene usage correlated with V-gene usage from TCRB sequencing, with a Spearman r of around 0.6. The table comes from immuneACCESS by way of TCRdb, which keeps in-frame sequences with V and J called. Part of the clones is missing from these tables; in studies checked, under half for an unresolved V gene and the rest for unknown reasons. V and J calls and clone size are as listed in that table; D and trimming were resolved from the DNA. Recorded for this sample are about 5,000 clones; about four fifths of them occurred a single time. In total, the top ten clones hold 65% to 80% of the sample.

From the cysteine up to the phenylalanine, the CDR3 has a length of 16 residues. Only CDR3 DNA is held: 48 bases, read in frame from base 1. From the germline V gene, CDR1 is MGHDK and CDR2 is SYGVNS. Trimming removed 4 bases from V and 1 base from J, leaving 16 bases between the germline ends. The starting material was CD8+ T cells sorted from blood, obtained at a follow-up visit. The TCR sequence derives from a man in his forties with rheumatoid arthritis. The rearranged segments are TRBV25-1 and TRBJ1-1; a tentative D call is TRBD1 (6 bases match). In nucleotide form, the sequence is TGTGCCAGCAGTGGTAATCCGGGACATCCGAACACTGAAGCTTTCTTT. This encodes CASSGNPGHPNTEAFF.